A single sample gave rise to the 21 T cell receptor beta chains below, sequenced in a study of graft-versus-host responses after intestinal transplantation. TCRdb's table, derived via immunoSEQ multiplex PCR, lists solely in-frame clones and lacks some. The sample has fewer than 25,000 clones; 44% are singletons. Investigators plated roughly 200,000 CFSE-labeled responder cells together with roughly 200,000 irradiated stimulator cells labeled with violet dye. The specimen comprised alloreactive CD8+ T cells from a mixed lymphocyte reaction culture, sampled before transplantation. As for subset: CFSE-low proliferating T cells sorted from roughly six-day pre-transplant mixed lymphocyte reaction (GvH or HvG direction). These receptor sequences come from a human patient who was an organ donor for intestinal transplantation.

On this clone: Compared with germline, one end of the junction differs, possibly owing to a read error. This sequence joins TRBV11-2 and TRBJ2-1; no reliable D call. Per the germline V gene, CDR1 is SGHAT and CDR2 is FQNNGV. The CDR3 loop spans 15 amino acids. The CDR3 DNA is TGTGCCAACAGCTTAGAGGATTTTGCCTACAATGAGCAGTTCTTC. This encodes CANSLEDFAYNEQFF.

This chain joins TRBV28 and TRBJ2-5; D may match TRBD1 or TRBD2 (5 bases each). The CDR3 runs to 15 residues. Germline V gene lookup returns CDR1 MDHEN and CDR2 SYDVKM. V lost 6 bases and J lost 2, with 16 bases in between. CDR3 residues: CASRATGRTQETQYF. CDR3 DNA sequence: TGTGCCAGCAGGGCAACGGGACGTACACAAGAGACCCAGTACTTC.

This CDR3 reads CASSQRREFRQETQYF. The CDR3, as DNA: TGCGCCAGCAGCCAAAGAAGGGAGTTTAGGCAAGAGACCCAGTACTTC. The chain is built from TRBV4-3 and TRBJ2-5, with a weak D call TRBD2 (5 bases). Germline CDR1 reads LGHNA; CDR2 reads YSLEER. The CDR3 loop spans 16 amino acids. V lost 2 bases to trimming and J lost 2 bases, with 15 bases between them.

The V and J genes are TRBV5-1 and TRBJ2-7; D perhaps matches TRBD2 (6 bases). CDR3 length equals 13 residues. Trimming took 0 bases from V and 2 from J, leaving 6 bases between them. The germline CDR1 and CDR2 sequences are SGHRS and YFSETQ. The CDR3: CASSLGGTYEQYF. As DNA, the CDR3 is TGCGCCAGCAGCTTGGGCGGGACCTACGAGCAGTACTTC.

This clone has a handful of counts. J is TRBJ1-2 and V is TRBV21-1. TRBV21-1 corresponds to a pseudogene. This CDR3 is built from 13 residues. The chain's CDR3 is CASSKRPLRGYTF. In DNA, the CDR3 is TGTGCCAGCAGCAAAAGGCCCCTCCGAGGCTACACCTTC.

The chain carries TRBV15 and TRBJ1-4; unclear D gene. The germline gives CDR1 LNHNV, CDR2 YYDKDF (reference sequence). V gave up 1 base and J gave up 8 bases, with 11 bases separating them. This CDR3 is 14 amino acids long. As DNA, the CDR3 is TGTGCCACCAGCAGAGCGAACCCCGAGGAAAAACTGTTTTTT. This sequence encodes CATSRANPEEKLFF.

This chain joins TRBV28 and TRBJ2-3, with D unclear. The V end lost 5 bases, the J end lost 0 bases, and 9 bases lay between the germline ends. This CDR3 comprises 14 residues. Germline assignment: CDR1 MDHEN and CDR2 SYDVKM. The CDR3 sequence: CASSRSRSTDTQYF. CDR3 sequence (DNA): TGTGCCAGCAGTAGGAGCCGAAGCACAGATACGCAGTATTTT.

CDR3 sequence (DNA): TGTGCCAGCAGGAAGGGACAGTTTCGAGTGGACGAGCAGTACTTC. This translates into CASRKGQFRVDEQYF. The V and J genes are TRBV6-5 and TRBJ2-7; TRBD1 agrees at 7 bases. This CDR3 is built from 15 residues. Unmatched junction bases numbered 13, after V lost 6 bases and J lost 5 bases. Germline V gene data show CDR1 as MNHEY and CDR2 as SVGAGI.

In its sample, this clone was seen a few times. The genes are TRBV6-6 and TRBJ2-3; a possible D gene is TRBD2 (6 bases). The V gene lost 8 bases and the J gene lost 3 bases, with 18 bases spanning the gap. The germline CDR1 and CDR2 sequences are MNHNY and SVGAGI (reference sequence). CDR3 length equals 15 residues. Here the CDR3 DNA reads TGTGCCAGCGGCCCACCGGGACTTACTACAGATACGCAGTATTTT. Amino acid sequence: CASGPPGLTTDTQYF.

In its sample, this clone ranks as medium-sized. The rearrangement joins TRBV10-1 to TRBJ1-5; TRBD1 might be the D (5 bases). Trimming took 8 bases from V and 3 from J, leaving 17 bases between them. The CDR3 loop spans 15 amino acids. The germline CDR1 and CDR2 sequences are WNHNN and SYGVQD (reference sequence). This CDR3 is CASSEGRALNQPQHF. CDR3 coding DNA: TGCGCCAGCTCGGAGGGGCGGGCCCTCAATCAGCCCCAGCATTTT.

V is TRBV7-9 and J is TRBJ1-1, with D perhaps matching TRBD1 (6 bases). V lost 6 bases and J lost 6, with 17 bases in between. CDR3 length equals 14 residues. Looked up from germline, CDR1 is SEHNR and CDR2 is FQNEAQ (reference sequence). CDR3 residues: CASREFGTLAEAFF. The CDR3 nucleotides are TGTGCCAGCAGAGAGTTCGGGACATTGGCTGAAGCTTTCTTT.

The V gene is TRBV11-3, the J gene TRBJ2-3; the D gene is possibly TRBD2 (5 bases). The V gene lost 5 bases and the J gene lost 4 bases, with 13 bases spanning the gap. This CDR3 has 14 amino acids. CDR1 is SGHNT and CDR2 is YENEEA in the germline V gene. The CDR3 is CASSPTRFADTQYF. The CDR3 DNA sequence: TGTGCCAGCAGCCCCACTAGGTTTGCAGATACGCAGTATTTT.

The genes are TRBV19 and TRBJ2-7; D ambiguous. Between the trimmed V and J ends, which lost 5 bases and 3 bases, there was a span of 11 bases. CDR1 LNHDA and CDR2 SQIVND come from the germline V gene (reference sequence). This CDR3 contains 13 residues. DNA for the CDR3: TGTGCCAGTAGTTTCGCACTCGACTACGAGCAGTACTTC. Translating gives CASSFALDYEQYF.

DNA for the CDR3: TGCGCCAGCAGTGATACAGGGGGCGGACACGAGCAGTACTTC. The encoded protein is CASSDTGGGHEQYF. V is TRBV10-2 and J is TRBJ2-7; TRBD1 matches 9 bases. Germline V gene lookup returns CDR1 WSHSY and CDR2 SAAADI. The CDR3 consists of 14 residues. V lost 3 bases and J lost 5; bases outside the gene matches: 5.

This clone was seen a handful of times. The chain joins TRBV6-5 to TRBJ2-1, with unresolved D. Germline assignment: CDR1 MNHEY and CDR2 SVGAGI. The V end lost 4 bases, the J end lost 0 bases, and 13 bases lay between the germline ends. This CDR3 is 16 amino acids long. The CDR3 here is CASSSLPRGSYNEQFF. CDR3 sequence (DNA): TGTGCCAGCAGTTCCCTCCCAAGAGGCTCCTACAATGAGCAGTTCTTC.

J is TRBJ1-4 and V is TRBV5-3; 7 bases match TRBD1. TRBV5-3 is recorded as an ORF, its role being uncertain. The CDR3 is made up of 17 amino acids. J lost 7 bases, V lost 5 bases, and 17 bases had no gene match. CDR3 loop: CARSWTRGGRLGEKLFF. CDR3 nucleotides: TGTGCCAGAAGTTGGACCAGGGGGGGAAGGTTAGGTGAAAAACTGTTTTTT.

The chain carries TRBV19 and TRBJ1-2; D possibly corresponds to TRBD1 (5 bases). With 4 bases removed from V and 5 bases from J, the gap between germline ends came to 20 bases. This CDR3 has 16 amino acids. Germline V gene lookup returns CDR1 LNHDA and CDR2 SQIVND (reference sequence). CDR3 sequence (DNA): TGTGCCAGTAGTAATCTTCCCGGACACGGGGGATATGGCTACACCTTC. Translating it yields CASSNLPGHGGYGYTF.

The chain has TRBV4-3 and TRBJ2-7, with D tentatively TRBD2 (6 bases). The CDR3 has 15 amino acids. The germline CDR1 and CDR2 sequences are LGHNA and YSLEER. V was shortened by 0 bases and J by 0 bases, with 9 bases between the two germline ends. The CDR3 loop is CASSQDASASYEQYF. DNA of the CDR3: TGCGCCAGCAGCCAAGATGCTAGCGCCTCCTACGAGCAGTACTTC.

The chain links TRBV6-6 to TRBJ1-1; D perhaps matches TRBD1 (5 bases). CDR1 and CDR2 from the germline V gene are MNHNY and SVGAGI (reference sequence). Trimming removed 6 bases from V and 7 bases from J, with 15 bases in between. This CDR3 is built from 13 residues. DNA for the CDR3: TGTGCCAGCAGCCAAGGGACCGAACTTGAAGCTTTCTTT. Its translation: CASSQGTELEAFF.

The chain is built from TRBV11-2 and TRBJ1-5; the match to TRBD1 covers 8 bases. Germline CDR1 reads SGHAT; CDR2 reads FQNNGV. The CDR3 is 14 residues long. J lost 2 bases, V lost 3 bases, and 0 bases had no gene match. The CDR3: CASSLTGGNQPQHF. CDR3 DNA: TGTGCCAGCAGCTTGACAGGGGGCAATCAGCCCCAGCATTTT. Supplemented by reference TRBV11-2 and TRBJ1-5, the full variable domain reads EAGVAQSPRYKIIEKRQSVAFWCNPISGHATLYWYQQILGQGPKLLIQFQNNGVVDDSQLPKDRFSAERLKGVDSTLKIQPAKLEDSAVYLCASSLTGGNQPQHFGDGTRLSIL.

The J gene is TRBJ2-1, the V gene TRBV9; D is unresolved. Germline values: CDR1 SGDLS, CDR2 YYNGEE. This CDR3 is built from 13 residues. V was cut by 0 bases and J by 6 bases, with 7 bases left in between. The DNA for the CDR3 is TGTGCCAGCAGCGTAGAGCCCGGCAATGAGCAGTTCTTC. This sequence encodes CASSVEPGNEQFF.